Listed here are 2 T cell receptor beta chains from one sample, sequenced in a study of regulatory T cells in long-lasting Graves disease. Stated time point: persistent/refractory GD, antithyroid drugs over 5 years with positive TRAb. The TCR library was prepared using RNA isolated from PBMCs. Combining iRepertoire HTBI primers with Arm-PCR of CDR3 regions, the authors built TCR beta libraries. TCRdb processed the multiplex PCR reads anew with MiXCR; each CDR3 protein has one entry. The sample contains about half a million distinct CDR3 sequences, 20% to 25% of which appear only once. Sequencing used peripheral blood mononuclear cells (PBMCs), obtained when the disease was refractory, from a patient treated with antithyroid drugs. The receptor set was obtained from a female donor with Graves disease.

The J gene is TRBJ1-5, the V gene TRBV12-3 or TRBV12-4; the match to TRBD1 covers 7 bases. V shed 3 bases, J shed 4 bases, and the junction held 6 bases outside the gene matches. This CDR3 is 15 amino acids long. This CDR3 reads CASSFEGTENQPQHF. The CDR3, as DNA: TGTGCCAGCAGTTTTGAAGGGACAGAAAATCAGCCCCAGCATTTT.

The genes are TRBV5-1 and TRBJ1-3; D remains ambiguous. The CDR3 is made up of 15 amino acids. Per the germline V gene, CDR1 is SGHRS and CDR2 is YFSETQ. V gave up 4 bases and J gave up 0 bases, with 11 bases separating them. The CDR3 here is CASSGTMNSGNTIYF. Written as DNA, the CDR3 is TGCGCCAGCAGCGGAACCATGAACTCTGGAAACACCATATATTTT.